These 15 T cell receptor beta chains came from one sample sequenced in a study of identical twins. One entry per CDR3 protein, called by TCRdb with MiXCR from the 5' RACE reads. The sample carries about 220,000 distinct CDR3 sequences, 7.5% recorded once. These data are also associated with another study on yellow fever vaccine responses in identical twins.

Sequenced: CD8+ T cells sorted from blood. Source of these receptors: a woman younger than 35 in good health.

The V gene is TRBV20-1, the J gene TRBJ1-4; D call uncertain. Germline V gene lookup returns CDR1 DFQATT and CDR2 SNEGSKA (reference sequence). The V and J ends lost 5 bases and 2 bases respectively, with 21 bases between them. The CDR3 sequence is 17 residues long. The CDR3 loop reads CSASTGLEAPTNEKLFF. The CDR3 nucleotides are TGCAGTGCTTCAACCGGGCTCGAGGCTCCCACTAATGAAAAACTGTTTTTT.

Ten or more counts support this clonotype. The chain couples TRBV5-1 to TRBJ1-1; tentatively, D is TRBD1 (6 bases). The CDR3 is 14 amino acids. Germline lookup yields CDR1 SGHRS and CDR2 YFSETQ. Between the trimmed V and J ends, which lost 5 bases and 5 bases, there was a span of 16 bases. CDR3 coding DNA: TGCGCCAGCAGTTGGAGGGGGGAAGGGACTGAAGCTTTCTTT. Translated: CASSWRGEGTEAFF.

This clonotype has a count of ten or more. V is TRBV12-3 or TRBV12-4 and J is TRBJ2-1, with a tentative D call TRBD2 (5 bases). Trimming took 7 bases from V and 8 from J, leaving 15 bases between them. This CDR3 spans 13 amino acids. Written as DNA, the CDR3 is TGTGCCAGCACCGCCGGGGTCCGGGATGAGCAGTTCTTC. Translating it yields CASTAGVRDEQFF.

The table lists this clonotype with a few counts. V and J are TRBV6-5 and TRBJ2-1; 12 bases map to TRBD2. The CDR3 loop spans 18 amino acids. With V trimmed by 2 bases and J by 5 bases, 10 bases remained unmatched. The germline V gene encodes CDR1 MNHEY and CDR2 SVGAGI. The CDR3 region is CASSYRGLAGRPDNEQFF. The CDR3 DNA sequence: TGTGCCAGCAGTTACCGGGGACTAGCGGGTAGACCAGACAATGAGCAGTTCTTC.

In this sample, this clonotype turned up many times. This chain links TRBV20-1 with TRBJ2-1; D uncertain. The CDR3 has 11 residues. Germline V gene data show CDR1 as DFQATT and CDR2 as SNEGSKA (reference sequence). V shed 5 bases and J shed 10 bases, with 12 bases lying between them. The CDR3 nucleotides are TGCAGTGCTGAGGCATCTAGGGAGCAGTTCTTC. The encoded protein is CSAEASREQFF.

This clonotype was picked up many times. V is TRBV10-3 and J is TRBJ1-2, with a possible D match to TRBD1 (6 bases). The CDR3 has 16 residues. The V and J ends lost 2 bases and 6 bases respectively, with 19 bases between them. Germline V gives CDR1 ENHRY, CDR2 SYGVKD. For the CDR3, the DNA is TGTGCCATCAGTGAGGGAGATCTGAGGGGGAAGGATGGCTACACCTTC. As protein: CAISEGDLRGKDGYTF.

At least ten counts were recorded for this clonotype. The chain joins TRBV24-1 to TRBJ2-7; the D gene is possibly TRBD1 (5 bases). This CDR3 spans 13 amino acids. The germline CDR1 and CDR2 sequences are KGHDR and SFDVKD. Trimming pared 5 bases from V and 5 bases from J, leaving 12 bases between. CDR3 loop: CATSAAGLHEQYF. The CDR3 DNA follows: TGTGCCACCAGTGCGGCAGGGCTACACGAGCAGTACTTC.

This clonotype was detected many times. The rearrangement links TRBV9 to TRBJ1-1; TRBD1 might be the D (5 bases). V lost 0 bases and J 2 bases, leaving 14 bases between the germline ends. The CDR3 loop spans 16 amino acids. Germline V gives CDR1 SGDLS, CDR2 YYNGEE. The CDR3 nucleotides read TGTGCCAGCAGCGTAGTCACAGGAACTCAAAACACTGAAGCTTTCTTT. Translation: CASSVVTGTQNTEAFF.

At least ten counts were recorded for this clonotype. The V gene is TRBV12-3 or TRBV12-4, the J gene TRBJ2-1; no firm D call. The CDR3 loop spans 12 amino acids. Trimming took 3 bases from V and 4 from J, leaving 4 bases between them. The CDR3 DNA sequence: TGTGCCAGCAGTTTGAAATACAATGAGCAGTTCTTC. As protein: CASSLKYNEQFF.

This sequence joins TRBV7-6 and TRBJ2-5; no clear D. Germline V lookup: CDR1 SGHVS, CDR2 FNYEAQ. The CDR3 sequence is 16 residues long. V shed 1 base and J shed 1 base, with 13 bases lying between them. CDR3 bases: TGTGCCAGCAGCTTAGTGGCGGAGAATCTCCAAGAGACCCAGTACTTC. Its translation is CASSLVAENLQETQYF.

This clonotype was detected many times. The chain employs TRBV7-3 and TRBJ2-3; perhaps D is TRBD1 or TRBD2 (5 bases each). Trimming shortened V by 3 bases and J by 6 bases, and 10 bases separated the two germline ends. The CDR3 spans 13 residues. Germline lookup yields CDR1 SGHTA and CDR2 FQGTGA. The CDR3 sequence: CASSLRGADTQYF. DNA for the CDR3: TGTGCCAGCAGCTTGAGGGGCGCCGATACGCAGTATTTT.

This clonotype was detected a few times. The chain combines TRBV6-4 with TRBJ2-3, with a weak D call TRBD2 (5 bases). The ends were cut back, 6 bases at V and 6 bases at J, with 16 bases in the middle. The CDR3 extends over 14 amino acids. The germline gives CDR1 MRHNA, CDR2 SNTAGT. CDR3 in DNA: TGTGCCAGCAGCCGGGATACCGTTGGGGATACGCAGTATTTT. The encoded protein is CASSRDTVGDTQYF.

This clonotype turned up a few times. The chain employs TRBV5-4 and TRBJ2-3; TRBD2 agrees at 7 bases. CDR3 size: 14 residues. The V and J ends lost 3 bases and 1 base, in that order; junction bases with no gene match: 2. Per the germline V gene, CDR1 is SGHNT and CDR2 is YYREEE (reference sequence). The CDR3 bases are TGTGCCAGCAGCTCTAGCGGACGCACAGATACGCAGTATTTT. Amino acid sequence: CASSSSGRTDTQYF.

This clonotype was recorded at least ten times. The chain recombines TRBV10-3 with TRBJ2-3; 7 nucleotides line up with TRBD2. From germline, CDR1 is ENHRY and CDR2 SYGVKD. After removal of 6 bases from V and 2 bases from J, the junction contained 5 bases not matched to a gene. CDR3 size: 14 residues. The DNA of the CDR3 is TGTGCCATCAGGGAGCGGGGCCTCACAGATACGCAGTATTTT. Its translation is CAIRERGLTDTQYF.

This clonotype was counted a few times. The chain recombines TRBV2 with TRBJ1-5; D uncertain. Looked up from germline, CDR1 is SNHLY and CDR2 is FYNNEI. Trimming shortened V by 4 bases and J by 5 bases, and 18 bases separated the two germline ends. This CDR3 has 16 amino acids. This CDR3 is CASSVDRTDWDQPQHF. The CDR3 region has the DNA TGTGCCAGCAGTGTTGACCGCACCGATTGGGATCAGCCCCAGCATTTT.